This TCR beta chain was sequenced during a study of shared clonotypes between healthy human individuals. Turning to the study itself: Each donor had three CD4 naive, three CD4 memory, two CD8 naive and one CD8 memory plate.

This clone was picked up a small number of times. Assay execution proceeded at the deep level. The genomic DNA of each subset was split evenly across several immunoSEQ plates. Methods used by the authors: Junction-only sequences produced by ImmunoSEQ had no quality scores, so filtering differed. Method: immunoSEQ multiplex PCR; TCRdb's copy keeps in-frame clones and lacks some. Clone size and V and J calls were adopted from that table, with D and trimming inferred from the DNA. The data contain some 2.1 million clones, just under 95% of them singletons. Positive CCR7 selection of CD45RO-negative cells yielded the naive CD8 cells, and terminally differentiated effector memory CD45RA+ cells were excluded. The V end was cut by 8 bases, the J end by 0 bases, with 11 bases between. CDR1 and CDR2 from the germline V gene are SNHLY and FYNNEI. The CDR3 loop spans 14 amino acids.

This sequence originates from a man aged 18 to 30 in good health. The chain is built from TRBV2 and TRBJ2-1; D may be TRBD1 (5 bases). The material sequenced was naive CD8+ T cells sorted from blood. The CDR3: CASVSGLSYNEQFF. The CDR3 bases are TGTGCCAGCGTCTCAGGGCTCTCCTACAATGAGCAGTTCTTC.